This TCR beta chain was identified in a study of blood T cell repertoires in COVID-19. This CDR3 comprises 15 residues. Looked up from germline, CDR1 is ENHRY and CDR2 is SYGVKD. Trimming took off 6 bases at V and 3 bases at J, with 17 bases between the two ends. Here immunoSEQ multiplex PCR was the method, and the copy in TCRdb shows in-frame clones only, minus some. The sample shows 190,000 or so clones, 85% of them seen only once. V gene TRBV10-3 combines with J gene TRBJ1-1, with D possibly being TRBD1 (6 bases). This clonotype was sampled from a man aged 40-49 years who had recovered from COVID-19. Sequences were obtained from PBMCs or T cells enriched from blood (not recorded which). DNA for the CDR3: TGTGCCATCAGCGCTTTTTCCAGGACAGACACTGAAGCTTTCTTT. Protein product: CAISAFSRTDTEAFF.